The entry that follows covers one T cell receptor beta chain sequence. The sample comes from a study of cytomegalovirus exposure and HLA in healthy donors. Primers included in the PCR were 60 Vbeta and 13 Jbeta primers. Generated by immunoSEQ multiplex PCR, the TCRdb table keeps only in-frame clones and is missing some. The repertoire holds approximately 100,000 clones, with around 79% as singletons. Germline V gives CDR1 GTSNPN, CDR2 SVGIG (reference sequence). J was trimmed by 4 bases and V by 4 bases; bases with no gene match: 8. This CDR3 spans 14 amino acids. The chain joins TRBV30 to TRBJ2-7; 9 bases match TRBD1. The receptor was isolated from a man aged 45-60 years in good health and CMV-seropositive. The sample was PBMCs. The CDR3 sequence: CAWNRQGVRYEQYF. The CDR3, as DNA: TGTGCCTGGAATAGACAGGGGGTGCGATACGAGCAGTACTTC. Looking up the rest from reference TRBV30 and TRBJ2-7 gives the full variable domain: SQTIHQWPATLVQPVGSPLSLECTVEGTSNPNLYWYRQAAGRGLQLLFYSVGIGQISSEVPQNLSASRPQDRQFILSSKKLLLSDSGFYLCAWNRQGVRYEQYFGPGTRLTVT.